The 10 T cell receptor beta chains given below trace back to one sample, sequenced in a study of blood T cell repertoires in COVID-19. Libraries were prepared by immunoSEQ multiplex PCR; TCRdb keeps only in-frame clonotypes and omits some of them. The sample shows about 50,000 clones, 90% of them seen only once. The sequencing input was peripheral blood. The receptor source for this set is a human donor in a cohort sampled during active COVID-19.

The rearrangement joins TRBV7-8 to TRBJ1-6; D might be TRBD1 (5 bases). This CDR3 contains 15 residues. CDR1 is SGHVS and CDR2 is FQNEAQ in the germline V gene. V was trimmed by 8 bases and J by 4 bases, leaving 15 bases between them. The CDR3 reads CASGRRGSYNSPLHF. As DNA, the CDR3 is TGTGCCAGCGGTAGAAGGGGCAGTTATAATTCACCCCTCCACTTT.

This chain uses TRBV9 with TRBJ1-2; unclear D gene. CDR3 length: 14 amino acids. V lost 3 bases to trimming and J lost 0 bases, with 9 bases between them. Germline CDR1 SGDLS, CDR2 YYNGEE. The CDR3 DNA reads TGTGCCAGCAGCGCCACCGGGACTAACTATGGCTACACCTTC. Protein sequence: CASSATGTNYGYTF.

This sequence joins TRBV9 and TRBJ2-2; a possible D gene is TRBD2 (6 bases). The CDR3 length is 15 residues. The V end was cut by 3 bases, the J end by 5 bases, with 14 bases between. Germline V gene lookup returns CDR1 SGDLS and CDR2 YYNGEE. Here the CDR3 reads CASSGRTRGTGELFF. The CDR3 bases are TGTGCCAGCAGCGGACGGACACGGGGGACCGGGGAGCTGTTTTTT.

This chain joins TRBV19 and TRBJ2-6; 9 positions agree with TRBD2. The CDR3 loop spans 18 amino acids. Trimming at V came to 1 base and at J to 0 bases, leaving 4 bases not matched to a gene. Germline values: CDR1 LNHDA, CDR2 SQIVND (reference sequence). The CDR3 DNA is TGTGCCAGTAGTATAGGGGCTAGCGGGGTCTCTGGGGCCAACGTCCTGACTTTC. Protein sequence: CASSIGASGVSGANVLTF.

The V gene is TRBV10-1, the J gene TRBJ2-7; TRBD1 agrees at 10 bases. Trimming at V came to 4 bases and at J to 2 bases, leaving 2 bases not matched to a gene. CDR3 size: 14 residues. The germline V gene encodes CDR1 WNHNN and CDR2 SYGVQD (reference sequence). The CDR3 loop is CASSADRGTYEQYF. The CDR3 DNA is TGCGCCAGCAGTGCGGACAGGGGGACCTACGAGCAGTACTTC.

This chain uses TRBV6-5 with TRBJ1-1, with 7 positions matching TRBD1. The V segment lost 2 bases and the J segment 1 base; nucleotides outside the gene matches: 7. The CDR3 length is 16 residues. Germline CDR1 reads MNHEY; CDR2 reads SVGAGI. The CDR3 coding sequence is TGTGCCAGCAGTTACGTTGAGGGGGCACCGAACACTGAAGCTTTCTTT. This gives the protein CASSYVEGAPNTEAFF.

For the CDR3, the DNA is TGTGCCAGCAGTCGCCTAGAGATCAACCGGGACAGGGATTACGAGCAGTACTTC. It yields the protein CASSRLEINRDRDYEQYF. This chain joins TRBV11-2 and TRBJ2-7, with 9 bases fitting TRBD1. V dropped 6 bases and J dropped 4; count of bases not matched to a gene: 19. CDR3 length: 18 residues. Per the germline V gene, CDR1 is SGHAT and CDR2 is FQNNGV.

The chain carries TRBV11-1 and TRBJ2-1; 10 bases align to TRBD2. The V gene end was trimmed by 4 bases and the J gene end by 10 bases; junction bases not matched to a gene: 7. The CDR3 is 14 amino acids. The germline V gene has CDR1 SGHAT and CDR2 FQDESV (reference sequence). CDR3 residues: CASSSIKLAGEQFF. CDR3 bases: TGTGCCAGCAGCTCAATAAAACTAGCGGGAGAGCAGTTCTTC.

The chain is built from TRBV2 and TRBJ1-5; 8 bases map to TRBD1. Germline CDR1 reads SNHLY; CDR2 reads FYNNEI. The CDR3 runs to 13 residues. J lost 7 bases, V lost 7 bases, and 6 bases had no gene match. The CDR3 spells CASNGQGGQPQHF. CDR3 bases: TGTGCCAGCAACGGACAGGGAGGGCAGCCCCAGCATTTT.

The V call is TRBV6-6, the J call TRBJ1-5; 9 bases are shared with TRBD1. The CDR3 has 15 residues. J gave up 5 bases and V 6 bases, and 8 bases lay outside the gene matches. Germline V gene lookup returns CDR1 MNHNY and CDR2 SVGAGI (reference sequence). As DNA, the CDR3 is TGTGCCAGCAGCCACCCACAGGGGGCAGATCAGCCCCAGCATTTT. It codes for CASSHPQGADQPQHF.